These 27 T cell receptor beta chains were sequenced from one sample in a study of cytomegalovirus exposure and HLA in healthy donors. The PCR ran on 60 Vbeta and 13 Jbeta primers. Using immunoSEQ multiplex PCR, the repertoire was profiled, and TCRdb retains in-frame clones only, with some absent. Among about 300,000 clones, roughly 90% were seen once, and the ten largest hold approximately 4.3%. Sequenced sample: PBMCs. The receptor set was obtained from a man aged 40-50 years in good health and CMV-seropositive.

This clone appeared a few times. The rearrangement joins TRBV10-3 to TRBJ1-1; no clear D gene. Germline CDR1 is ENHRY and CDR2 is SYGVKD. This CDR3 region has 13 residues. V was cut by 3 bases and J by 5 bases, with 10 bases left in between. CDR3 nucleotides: TGTGCCATCAGTGACGGGGTTGGGACTGAAGCTTTCTTT. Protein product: CAISDGVGTEAFF.

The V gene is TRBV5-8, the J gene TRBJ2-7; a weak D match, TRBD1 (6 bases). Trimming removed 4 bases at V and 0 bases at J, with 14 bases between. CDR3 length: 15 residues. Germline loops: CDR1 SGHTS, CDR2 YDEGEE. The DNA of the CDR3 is TGTGCCAGCAGCGCAACAGGGTACTCCTCCTACGAGCAGTACTTC. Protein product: CASSATGYSSYEQYF.

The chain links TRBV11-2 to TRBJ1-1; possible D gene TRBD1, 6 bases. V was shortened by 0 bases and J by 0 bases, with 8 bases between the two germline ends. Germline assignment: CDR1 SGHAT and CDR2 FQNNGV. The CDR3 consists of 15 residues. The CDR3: CASSLEDSLNTEAFF. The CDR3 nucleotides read TGTGCCAGCAGCTTAGAGGACAGTCTGAACACTGAAGCTTTCTTT.

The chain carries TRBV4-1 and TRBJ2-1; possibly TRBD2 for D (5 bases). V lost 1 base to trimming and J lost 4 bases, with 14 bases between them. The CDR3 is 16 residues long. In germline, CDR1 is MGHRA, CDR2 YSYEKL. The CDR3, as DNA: TGCGCCAGCAGCCAAGGTGAGGGATTAAGGTACAATGAGCAGTTCTTC. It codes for CASSQGEGLRYNEQFF.

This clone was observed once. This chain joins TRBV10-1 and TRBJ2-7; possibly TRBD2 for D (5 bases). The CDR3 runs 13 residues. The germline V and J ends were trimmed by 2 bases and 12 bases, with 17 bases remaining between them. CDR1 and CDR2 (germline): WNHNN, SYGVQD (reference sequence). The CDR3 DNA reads TGCGCCAGCAGTGAGCTAGCCACCCATGCTCTGTACTTC. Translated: CASSELATHALYF.

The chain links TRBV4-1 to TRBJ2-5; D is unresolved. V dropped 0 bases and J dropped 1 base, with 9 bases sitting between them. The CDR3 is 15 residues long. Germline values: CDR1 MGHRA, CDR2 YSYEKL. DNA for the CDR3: TGCGCCAGCAGCCAAGATGCGGCTAGCCAAGAGACCCAGTACTTC. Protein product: CASSQDAASQETQYF.

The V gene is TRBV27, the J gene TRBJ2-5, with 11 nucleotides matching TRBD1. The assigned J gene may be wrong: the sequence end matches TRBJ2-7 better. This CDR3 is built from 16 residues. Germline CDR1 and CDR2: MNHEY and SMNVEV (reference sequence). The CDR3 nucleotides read TGTGCCAGCAGTTTAGGGGGGACAGGGGGACACTACGAGCAGTACTTC. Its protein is CASSLGGTGGHYEQYF.

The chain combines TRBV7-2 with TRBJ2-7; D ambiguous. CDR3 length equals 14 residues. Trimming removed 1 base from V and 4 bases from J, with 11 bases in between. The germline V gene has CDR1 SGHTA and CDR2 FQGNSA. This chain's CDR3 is CASSLEFSQYEQYF. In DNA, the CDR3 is TGTGCCAGCAGCTTAGAATTTTCACAATACGAGCAGTACTTC.

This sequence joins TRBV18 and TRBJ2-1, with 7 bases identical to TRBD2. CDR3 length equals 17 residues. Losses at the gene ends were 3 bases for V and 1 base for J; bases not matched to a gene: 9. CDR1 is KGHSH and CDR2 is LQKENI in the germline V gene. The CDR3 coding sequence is TGTGCCAGCTCACCTCAGGGAAGGGAGGGATCCTACAATGAGCAGTTCTTC. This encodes CASSPQGREGSYNEQFF. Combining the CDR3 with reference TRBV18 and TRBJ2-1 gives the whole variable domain NAGVMQNPRHLVRRRGQEARLRCSPMKGHSHVYWYRQLPEEGLKFMVYLQKENIIDESGMPKERFSAEFPKEGPSILRIQQVVRGDSAAYFCASSPQGREGSYNEQFFGPGTRLTVL.

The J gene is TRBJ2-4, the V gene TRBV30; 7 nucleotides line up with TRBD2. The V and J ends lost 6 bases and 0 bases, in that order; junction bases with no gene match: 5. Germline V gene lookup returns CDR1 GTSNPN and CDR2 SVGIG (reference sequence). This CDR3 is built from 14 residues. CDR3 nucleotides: TGTGCCTGCCTACTAGCGTTAGCCAAAAACATTCAGTACTTC. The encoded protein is CACLLALAKNIQYF.

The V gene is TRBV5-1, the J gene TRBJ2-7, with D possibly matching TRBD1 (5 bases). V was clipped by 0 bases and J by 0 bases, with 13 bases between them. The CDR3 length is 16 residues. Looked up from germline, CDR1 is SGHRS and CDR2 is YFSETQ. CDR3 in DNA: TGCGCCAGCAGCTTGGAAGCAGGGTCAAGCTCCTACGAGCAGTACTTC. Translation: CASSLEAGSSSYEQYF.

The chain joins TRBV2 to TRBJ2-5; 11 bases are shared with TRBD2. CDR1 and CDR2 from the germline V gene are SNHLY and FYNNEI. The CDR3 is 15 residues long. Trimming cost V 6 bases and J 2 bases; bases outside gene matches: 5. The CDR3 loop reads CASRVAGGGQETQYF. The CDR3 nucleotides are TGTGCCAGCAGGGTAGCGGGAGGGGGGCAAGAGACCCAGTACTTC.

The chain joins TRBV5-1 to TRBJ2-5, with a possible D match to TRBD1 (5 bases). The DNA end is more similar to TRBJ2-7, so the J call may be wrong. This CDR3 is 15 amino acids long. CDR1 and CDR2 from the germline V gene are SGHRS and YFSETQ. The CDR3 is CASRTMGLFSYEQYF. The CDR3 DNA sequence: TGCGCCAGCCGTACGATGGGGCTATTCTCCTACGAGCAGTACTTC.

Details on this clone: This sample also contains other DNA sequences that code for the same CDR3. The CDR3 DNA follows: TGCGCCAGCAGCTTGGTCGGGGGCCAAGAGACCCAGTACTTC. As protein: CASSLVGGQETQYF. The V gene is TRBV5-1, the J gene TRBJ2-5; D is perhaps TRBD2 (6 bases). CDR3 length: 14 amino acids. Germline CDR1 SGHRS, CDR2 YFSETQ. V shed 0 bases and J shed 1 base, with 7 bases lying between them.

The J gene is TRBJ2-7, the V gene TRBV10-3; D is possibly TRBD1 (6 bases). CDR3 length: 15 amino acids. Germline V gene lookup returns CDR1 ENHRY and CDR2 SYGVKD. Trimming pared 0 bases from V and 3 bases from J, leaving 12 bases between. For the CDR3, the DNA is TGTGCCATCAGTGAGTCGTCCAGGGGTGACTACGAGCAGTACTTC. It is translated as CAISESSRGDYEQYF.

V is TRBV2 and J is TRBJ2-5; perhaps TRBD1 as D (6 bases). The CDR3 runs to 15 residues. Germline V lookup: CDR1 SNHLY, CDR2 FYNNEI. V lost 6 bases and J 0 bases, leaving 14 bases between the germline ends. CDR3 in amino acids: CASSGPGQYQETQYF. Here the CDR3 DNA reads TGTGCCAGCAGCGGCCCCGGACAGTACCAAGAGACCCAGTACTTC.

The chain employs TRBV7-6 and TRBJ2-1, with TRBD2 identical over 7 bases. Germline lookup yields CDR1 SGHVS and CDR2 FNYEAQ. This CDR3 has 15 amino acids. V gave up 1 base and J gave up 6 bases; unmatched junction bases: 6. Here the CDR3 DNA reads TGTGCCAGCAGCTTAGAGTCCGGGAGGCTCAATGAGCAGTTCTTC. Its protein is CASSLESGRLNEQFF.

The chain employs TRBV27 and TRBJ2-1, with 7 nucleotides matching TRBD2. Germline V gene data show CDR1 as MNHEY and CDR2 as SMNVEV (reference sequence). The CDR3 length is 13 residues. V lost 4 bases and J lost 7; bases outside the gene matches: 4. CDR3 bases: TGTGCCAGCAGTTACACTAGCGAGAATGAGCAGTTCTTC. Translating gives CASSYTSENEQFF.

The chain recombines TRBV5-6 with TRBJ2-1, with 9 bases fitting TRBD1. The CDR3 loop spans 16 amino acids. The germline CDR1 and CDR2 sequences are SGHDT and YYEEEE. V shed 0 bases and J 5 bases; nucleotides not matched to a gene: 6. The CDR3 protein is CASSLVHRGRDNEQFF. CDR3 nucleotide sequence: TGTGCCAGCAGCTTGGTCCACAGGGGGCGGGACAATGAGCAGTTCTTC. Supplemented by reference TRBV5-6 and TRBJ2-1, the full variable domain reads DAGVTQSPTHLIKTRGQQVTLRCSPKSGHDTVSWYQQALGQGPQFIFQYYEEEERQRGNFPDRFSGHQFPNYSSELNVNALLLGDSALYLCASSLVHRGRDNEQFFGPGTRLTVL.

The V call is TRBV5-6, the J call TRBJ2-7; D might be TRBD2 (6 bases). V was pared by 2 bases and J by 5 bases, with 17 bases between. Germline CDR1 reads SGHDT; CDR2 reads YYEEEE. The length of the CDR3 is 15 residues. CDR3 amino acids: CASSFDGGGTHEQYF. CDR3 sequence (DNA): TGTGCCAGCAGCTTCGACGGGGGTGGAACCCACGAGCAGTACTTC.

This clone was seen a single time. CDR3 loop: CASSLPSVAGAQETQYF. The CDR3 DNA follows: TGTGCCAGCAGCTTACCGTCGGTAGCGGGAGCCCAAGAGACCCAGTACTTC. This chain uses TRBV7-6 with TRBJ2-5, with 9 bases aligning to TRBD2. CDR1 is SGHVS, CDR2 FNYEAQ, per germline. The CDR3 totals 17 residues. V dropped 2 bases and J dropped 1; count of bases not matched to a gene: 8.

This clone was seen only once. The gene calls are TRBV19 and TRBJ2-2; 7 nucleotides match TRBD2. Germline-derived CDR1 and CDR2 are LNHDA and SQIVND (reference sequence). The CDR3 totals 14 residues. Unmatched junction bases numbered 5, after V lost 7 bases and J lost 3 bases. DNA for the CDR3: TGTGCCAGTAACCCTAGCGGAGACACCGGGGAGCTGTTTTTT. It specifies CASNPSGDTGELFF.

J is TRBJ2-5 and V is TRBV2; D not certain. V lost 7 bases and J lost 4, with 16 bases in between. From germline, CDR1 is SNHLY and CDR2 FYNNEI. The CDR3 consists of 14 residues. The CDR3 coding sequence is TGTGCCAGCACGCCCCTAAGCGTCGTAGAGACCCAGTACTTC. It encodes CASTPLSVVETQYF.

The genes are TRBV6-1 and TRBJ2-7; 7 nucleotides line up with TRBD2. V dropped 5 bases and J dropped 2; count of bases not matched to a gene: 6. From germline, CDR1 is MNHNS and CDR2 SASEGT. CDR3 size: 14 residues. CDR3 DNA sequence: TGTGCCAGCAGTCCCCTAGCGGATCCCTACGAGCAGTACTTC. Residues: CASSPLADPYEQYF.

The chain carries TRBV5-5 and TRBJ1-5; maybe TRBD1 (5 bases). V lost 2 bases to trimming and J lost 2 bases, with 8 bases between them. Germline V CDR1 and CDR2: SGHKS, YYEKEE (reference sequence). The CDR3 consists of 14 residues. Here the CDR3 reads CASSFRGGNQPQHF. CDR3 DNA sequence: TGTGCCAGCAGCTTTAGGGGTGGCAATCAGCCCCAGCATTTT.

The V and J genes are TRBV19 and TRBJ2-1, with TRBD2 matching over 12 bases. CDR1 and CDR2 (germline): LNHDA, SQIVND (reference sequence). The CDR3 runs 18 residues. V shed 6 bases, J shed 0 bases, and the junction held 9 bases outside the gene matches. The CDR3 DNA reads TGTGCCAGTAGGCTACTAGCGGGAGGAGGAAGCTCCTACAATGAGCAGTTCTTC. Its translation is CASRLLAGGGSSYNEQFF.

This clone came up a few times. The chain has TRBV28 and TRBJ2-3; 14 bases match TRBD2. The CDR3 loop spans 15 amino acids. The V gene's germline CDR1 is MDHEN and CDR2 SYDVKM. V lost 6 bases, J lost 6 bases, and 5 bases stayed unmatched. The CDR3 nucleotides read TGTGCCAGCAGGCCTGGGACTAGCGGGAGTGATACGCAGTATTTT. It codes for CASRPGTSGSDTQYF.